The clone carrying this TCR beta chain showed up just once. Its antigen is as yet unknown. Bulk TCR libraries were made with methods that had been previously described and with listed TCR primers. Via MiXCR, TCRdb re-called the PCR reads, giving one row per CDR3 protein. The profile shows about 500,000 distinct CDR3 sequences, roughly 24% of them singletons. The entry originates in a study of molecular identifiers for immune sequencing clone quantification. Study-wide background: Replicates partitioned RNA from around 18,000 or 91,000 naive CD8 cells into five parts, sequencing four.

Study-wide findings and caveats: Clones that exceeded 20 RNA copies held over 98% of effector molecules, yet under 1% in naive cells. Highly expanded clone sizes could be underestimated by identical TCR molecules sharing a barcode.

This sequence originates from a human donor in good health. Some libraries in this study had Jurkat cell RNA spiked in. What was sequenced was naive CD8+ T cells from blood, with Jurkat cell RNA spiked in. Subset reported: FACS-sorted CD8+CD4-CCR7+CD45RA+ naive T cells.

The CDR3, as DNA: TGTGCCAGCAGCCCAACTCCTTGGGAGCTGTTTTTT. Its protein is CASSPTPWELFF. This rearrangement joins TRBV6-2 or TRBV6-3 to TRBJ2-2, with D unclear. CDR1 MNHEY and CDR2 SVGEGT come from the germline V gene. The CDR3 consists of 12 residues. With 6 bases removed from V and 9 bases from J, the gap between germline ends came to 11 bases.